This T cell receptor beta chain was obtained from a study of blood T cell repertoires in COVID-19 (dated by TCRdb to 2020 to 2022). About the full investigation: Samples from collaborators originated in the United States, Italy and Spain and spanned both the acute and convalescent phases of COVID-19. The prospective study material was composed of cDNA or gDNA derived from T cells, B-cell-depleted T cells, or PBMCs. The samples were drawn from two sources: the first 160 participants of the ongoing ImmuneRACE study, and fewer than 1,500 subjects contributed by 6 global collaborators. Subjects who had been exposed to COVID-19, were actively infected with it, or had recovered from it provided the deeply sampled blood TCRbeta repertoires that made up the dataset. Where available, HLA class I and class II types were obtained from metadata supplied by the sample provider rather than from assay-based typing. Sample metadata almost always included a de-identified subject ID, COVID-19 status, age in years and sex. The repertoires were released in a freely available public database intended as a resource for research on the immune response to SARS-CoV-2.

As concerns this clone: Its antigen has not been determined. The input lacks base qualities; no much larger clone sits a single base away.

TCRbeta CDR3 regions were amplified from genomic DNA using the immunoSEQ Assay, a bias-controlled multiplex PCR. Under the source paper's analysis protocol: Nucleated cell counts per sample were estimated from amplification of reference gene primers within the assay. Sequence reads were collapsed and filtered to measure the absolute abundance of every unique TCRbeta CDR3 rearrangement. For each sample, productive Simpson clonality was calculated by taking the square root of Simpson's diversity index across productive rearrangements. The source is immuneACCESS, and TCRdb retained only in-frame sequences with V and J called. Part of the clones is not carried over; for the studies checked, unresolved V genes explain less than half of this, and the remainder is unexplained. V and J calls plus clone size are reproduced from that table; the DNA served to infer D and trimming. The sample yields over 70,000 clones; under 80% were counted once. 25% to 30% of the sample rests with the top ten.

The junction carries 19 bases between V and J, which are trimmed by 4 bases and 4 bases respectively. The CDR3 goes from the cysteine to the phenylalanine over 17 residues. The sequence is cut down to CDR3 DNA, 51 bases in frame from base 1. CDR1 LGHNA and CDR2 YSLEER are derived from the germline V gene. The collaborating institutions used their own protocols to collect whole blood in K2EDTA tubes. Collaborator samples were shipped for TCRbeta analysis as frozen whole blood, isolated PBMCs, or DNA extracted from either sample type. What the study reported, not specific to this receptor: The amount of clinical and demographic metadata varied by source and participant and was provided uncurated.

The source material was peripheral blood. The sequence derives from an elderly woman with active or convalescent COVID-19. This chain is built from TRBV4-3 and TRBJ2-2; TRBD1 might be the D gene, on 6 matching bases. The DNA sequence is as follows: TGCGCCAGCAGCCGGGAACCTCAGGGGTCGGGCACCGGGGAGCTGTTTTTT. The encoded protein is CASSREPQGSGTGELFF.